The 23 T cell receptor beta chains reported below all come from one sample, sequenced in a study of naive and memory T cell subsets. Regarding the study as a whole: A few larger clonotypes appeared in naive repertoires, especially CD8, possibly memory cells re-expressing CD45RA.

The beta constant-region primer was an equimolar mix of two oligonucleotides covering TRBC1 and TRBC2. Four rounds of PCR amplified the ligated cDNA using nested alpha and beta constant-region primers plus SP2. TCRdb used MiXCR to reprocess the UMI-ligation and nested PCR reads, holding one entry per CDR3 protein. The sample lists over 130,000 distinct CDR3 sequences; around 21% were seen once. These TCRs' antigens remain unknown. The sequencing input was naive CD8+ T cells from blood. These receptor sequences come from a human donor in good health.

The chain recombines TRBV28 with TRBJ2-2, with TRBD2 identical over 13 bases. Germline V lookup: CDR1 MDHEN, CDR2 SYDVKM. The CDR3 is 16 amino acids. V lost 6 bases, J lost 7 bases, and 8 bases stayed unmatched. The CDR3 DNA reads as TGTGCCAGCAGCGAACTAGCGGGAGGGCAGGGCGGGGAGCTGTTTTTT. This translates into CASSELAGGQGGELFF.

This clonotype was picked up a small number of times. V is TRBV28 and J is TRBJ2-1, with 9 positions matching TRBD2. The CDR3 is 16 amino acids. Germline-derived CDR1 and CDR2 are MDHEN and SYDVKM. V was pared by 0 bases and J by 5 bases, with 5 bases of the junction left unmatched. The CDR3 loop reads CASSLWGTSNNNEQFF. For the CDR3, the DNA is TGTGCCAGCAGTTTATGGGGGACTAGCAACAACAATGAGCAGTTCTTC.

CDR3 protein: CASGWSGRQETQYF. CDR3 bases: TGTGCCAGTGGTTGGAGCGGGAGACAAGAGACCCAGTACTTC. This chain joins TRBV25-1 and TRBJ2-5; 8 bases line up with TRBD2. Per germline, CDR1 MGHDK and CDR2 SYGVNS. J was trimmed by 2 bases and V by 9 bases; bases with no gene match: 8. This CDR3 is 14 amino acids long.

This clonotype has only a few counts. The chain has TRBV6-5 and TRBJ1-6; TRBD1 agrees at 9 bases. After removal of 0 bases from V and 7 bases from J, the junction contained 1 base not matched to a gene. Germline CDR1 is MNHEY and CDR2 is SVGAGI. This CDR3 has 15 amino acids. The CDR3 region is CASSYSGTGNSPLHF. In nucleotides, the CDR3 is TGTGCCAGCAGTTACTCCGGGACAGGGAATTCACCCCTCCACTTT.

This clonotype was observed a handful of times. This chain uses TRBV7-3 with TRBJ2-1; D not certain. Trimming cost V 2 bases and J 6 bases, with 14 bases left between them. This CDR3 spans 15 amino acids. Germline-derived CDR1 and CDR2 are SGHTA and FQGTGA. For the CDR3, the DNA is TGTGCCAGCAGCTTAGAGGCAGTACCTGGCAATGAGCAGTTCTTC. It specifies CASSLEAVPGNEQFF.

This clonotype occurred a few times. The J gene is TRBJ1-2, the V gene TRBV28; D may be TRBD1 (5 bases). Germline lookup yields CDR1 MDHEN and CDR2 SYDVKM. This CDR3 spans 17 amino acids. Trimming stripped 3 bases from V and 3 bases from J, with 20 bases between. The DNA for the CDR3 is TGTGCCAGCAGTTTTCAGGGCAGGGCGCGCTATTACTATGGCTACACCTTC. Its protein is CASSFQGRARYYYGYTF.

This clonotype occurred a few times. V gene TRBV27 combines with J gene TRBJ1-5; D might be TRBD1 (6 bases). Germline V gives CDR1 MNHEY, CDR2 SMNVEV (reference sequence). The V end was cut by 6 bases, the J end by 5 bases, with 17 bases between. The length of the CDR3 is 15 residues. The CDR3 DNA reads TGTGCCAGCAGCTACGGAGGGGGGTGGGATCAGCCCCAGCATTTT. Translated: CASSYGGGWDQPQHF.

J is TRBJ2-7 and V is TRBV15; D unresolved. The CDR3 runs to 15 residues. The V gene's germline CDR1 is LNHNV and CDR2 YYDKDF (reference sequence). The V and J ends lost 0 bases and 1 base respectively, with 10 bases between them. CDR3 residues: CATSRDFLTSYEQYF. The DNA for the CDR3 is TGTGCCACCAGCAGAGATTTCCTGACTTCCTACGAGCAGTACTTC.

The CDR3 nucleotides read TGTGCCAGCAGTTTTCCAGACACGTACGAGCAGTACTTC. Residues: CASSFPDTYEQYF. The V and J genes are TRBV12-3 or TRBV12-4 and TRBJ2-7; D ambiguous. CDR3 length equals 13 residues. The V gene lost 3 bases and the J gene lost 4 bases, with 10 bases spanning the gap.

This chain uses TRBV4-1 with TRBJ2-7; 8 bases align to TRBD1. Trimming at V came to 3 bases and at J to 3 bases, leaving 4 bases not matched to a gene. Germline CDR1 is MGHRA and CDR2 is YSYEKL. The CDR3 length is 14 residues. This chain's CDR3 is CASSQIQGVYEQYF. As DNA, the CDR3 is TGCGCCAGCAGCCAGATACAGGGGGTCTACGAGCAGTACTTC.

This clonotype was counted only a few times. The chain links TRBV10-3 to TRBJ2-5; 7 bases map to TRBD1. CDR1 is ENHRY and CDR2 is SYGVKD in the germline V gene. The CDR3 is made up of 14 amino acids. V dropped 4 bases and J dropped 3; count of bases not matched to a gene: 5. The CDR3 is CAISALQGEETQYF. For the CDR3, the DNA is TGTGCCATCAGTGCGCTTCAGGGGGAAGAGACCCAGTACTTC.

This clonotype was found a few times. The chain combines TRBV6-5 with TRBJ2-3; D is undetermined. In germline, CDR1 is MNHEY, CDR2 SVGAGI. The CDR3 extends over 14 amino acids. Trimming removed 2 bases from V and 0 bases from J, with 6 bases in between. CDR3 residues: CASSYDPSTDTQYF. The CDR3 bases are TGTGCCAGCAGTTACGACCCAAGCACAGATACGCAGTATTTT.

Concerning this clonotype: At one boundary the junction diverges from the germline segment, which might be a read error. The J gene is TRBJ2-1, the V gene TRBV28; D possibly corresponds to TRBD2 (6 bases). CDR1 is MDHEN and CDR2 is SYDVKM in the germline V gene. This CDR3 spans 13 amino acids. CDR3 bases: TGTGCCAGCAGTTTCCCCGCTAGCGCGGCCCAGATCTTC. Its protein product is CASSFPASAAQIF.

V and J are TRBV29-1 and TRBJ2-2; tentatively, D is TRBD2 (7 bases). Germline assignment: CDR1 SQVTM and CDR2 ANQGSEA. With 6 bases removed from V and 7 bases from J, the gap between germline ends came to 9 bases. The CDR3 totals 11 residues. The CDR3, as DNA: TGCAGCGTGGGGGGGCTCGGGGAGCTGTTTTTT. Protein sequence: CSVGGLGELFF.

The chain links TRBV14 to TRBJ1-1; unclear D gene. V was trimmed by 2 bases and J by 0 bases, leaving 1 base between them. Looked up from germline, CDR1 is SGHDN and CDR2 is FVKESK. The CDR3 runs 12 residues. CDR3 nucleotide sequence: TGTGCCAGCAGCCAAATGAACACTGAAGCTTTCTTT. Protein: CASSQMNTEAFF.

There are a few counts of this clonotype. This chain connects TRBV6-5 to TRBJ1-1; 7 bases align to TRBD1. From germline, CDR1 is MNHEY and CDR2 SVGAGI. Unmatched junction bases numbered 9, after V lost 7 bases and J lost 1 base. The length of the CDR3 is 15 residues. CDR3 sequence reads: CASTVTGAWNTEAFF. The CDR3 nucleotides read TGTGCCAGCACCGTTACAGGGGCATGGAACACTGAAGCTTTCTTT.

This chain uses TRBV29-1 with TRBJ1-4; 8 bases line up with TRBD1. Germline CDR1 reads SQVTM; CDR2 reads ANQGSEA. The CDR3 runs 11 residues. V gave up 6 bases and J gave up 10 bases; unmatched junction bases: 4. The CDR3 protein is CSVHDRGKLFF. In nucleotides, the CDR3 is TGCAGCGTCCACGACAGGGGAAAACTGTTTTTT.

This sequence joins TRBV7-2 and TRBJ2-1; D remains ambiguous. Germline values: CDR1 SGHTA, CDR2 FQGNSA. V lost 1 base to trimming and J lost 9 bases, with 4 bases between them. CDR3 length: 11 amino acids. This CDR3 is CASSLDGEQFF. CDR3 nucleotides: TGTGCCAGCAGCTTAGATGGTGAGCAGTTCTTC.

The chain combines TRBV11-3 with TRBJ2-7, with D possibly matching TRBD2 (6 bases). V was clipped by 0 bases and J by 3 bases, with 15 bases between them. This CDR3 comprises 16 residues. Germline V gene lookup returns CDR1 SGHNT and CDR2 YENEEA. CDR3 DNA sequence: TGTGCCAGCAGCTTAGACCCAGGCAGCGGGCTCTACGAGCAGTACTTC. It is translated as CASSLDPGSGLYEQYF.

The chain carries TRBV28 and TRBJ1-5, with 10 bases that match TRBD1. This CDR3 has 18 residues. Germline trimming cut 6 bases from V and 2 bases from J; bases unmatched to any gene: 13. Germline V gene sequence: CDR1 MDHEN, CDR2 SYDVKM. As DNA, the CDR3 is TGTGCCAGCAGCCTACTCTTACCCGGGACAGGGGGCAATCAGCCCCAGCATTTT. It yields the protein CASSLLLPGTGGNQPQHF.

The chain is built from TRBV28 and TRBJ2-7; perhaps TRBD1 as D (6 bases). Germline V gene sequence: CDR1 MDHEN, CDR2 SYDVKM. V lost 3 bases and J 1 base, leaving 10 bases between the germline ends. CDR3 size: 14 residues. For the CDR3, the DNA is TGTGCCAGCAGTTTCAGGGGTACTTCCTACGAGCAGTACTTC. The encoded protein is CASSFRGTSYEQYF.

The chain joins TRBV20-1 to TRBJ2-3; 12 bases agree with TRBD2. The CDR3 runs 17 residues. The ends lost 0 bases at V and 3 bases at J; junction bases unmatched: 7. Germline CDR1 DFQATT, CDR2 SNEGSKA (reference sequence). This CDR3 reads CSARDPSGRADTDTQYF. The CDR3, as DNA: TGCAGTGCTAGAGATCCTAGCGGGAGGGCCGATACAGATACGCAGTATTTT.

This clonotype turned up a few times. The V and J genes are TRBV7-9 and TRBJ2-1, with D uncertain. CDR1 SEHNR and CDR2 FQNEAQ come from the germline V gene (reference sequence). Trimming took 2 bases from V and 0 from J, leaving 8 bases between them. The CDR3 spans 15 residues. The CDR3 loop reads CASSLYFGSYNEQFF. CDR3 nucleotide sequence: TGTGCCAGCAGCTTATATTTCGGCTCCTACAATGAGCAGTTCTTC.